This T cell receptor (beta chain) was identified in a study of control samples from healthy donors and cancer patients. TCRdb's table, derived via immunoSEQ multiplex PCR, lists solely in-frame clones and lacks some. Here the sample spans approximately 190,000 clones, about 89% being singletons. Per germline, CDR1 SNHLY and CDR2 FYNNEI. V was pared by 4 bases and J by 1 base, with 4 bases between. CDR3 size: 13 residues. Concerning this clone itself: Other DNA sequences in this sample translate to the same CDR3.

The receptor comes from a man aged 25 to 40 in good health. Sample: blood. The rearrangement uses TRBV2 and TRBJ2-2, with no clear D. CDR3 coding DNA: TGTGCCAGCAGTGGAGGGAACACCGGGGAGCTGTTTTTT. It codes for CASSGGNTGELFF.